This record covers a single TCR beta chain. This sample is part of a study of blood T cells in healthy people across ages. For the second PCR, which ran for 7 to 11 cycles, a sample-barcoded 5' primer and a J-beta primer mix were used. TCRdb redid the calling of the 5' RACE reads with MiXCR, one entry per CDR3 protein. The sample contains more than 900,000 distinct CDR3 sequences, 25% to 35% of which appear only once. The CDR3 is made up of 15 amino acids. Germline loops: CDR1 SNHLY, CDR2 FYNNEI. J was trimmed by 7 bases and V by 5 bases; bases with no gene match: 8. These sequences were also reported in another study, on T cells of mothers and their children.

Sequencing was done on a sample of blood. The chain has TRBV2 and TRBJ1-4; 9 bases line up with TRBD1. This TCR came from a woman between 40 and 55 years old in good health. The CDR3 DNA follows: TGTGCCAGCAGTTCACGAGGGACAGGGATTGAAAAACTGTTTTTT. It is translated as CASSSRGTGIEKLFF.